A selection of T cell receptor beta chains follows, all from one sample in a study of cytomegalovirus exposure and HLA in healthy donors. Produced via immunoSEQ multiplex PCR; TCRdb's table is partial and in-frame only. Of under 150,000 clones in the sample, about 83% are singletons; the top ten hold more than 1.4%. Sequencing was carried out using PBMCs. These receptors all stem from a woman in her thirties in good health and CMV-seronegative. Each CDR3 is given without its conserved first and last residue.

>TRBJ1-2|TRBV2
ASKGTGPYGYT
>TRBJ1-2|TRBV5-1
ASSQGQGIGYT
>TRBJ1-2|TRBV9
ASSPTGVLNYGYT
>TRBJ1-2|TRBV19
ASSIPGRGNYGYT
>TRBJ1-1|TRBV18
ASGVQGNTEAF
>TRBJ1-4|TRBV27
ASSSHITGEDEKLF
>TRBJ2-1|TRBV7-2
ASSLEFFVEQF
>TRBJ1-1|TRBV29-1
SVGGLNTEAF
>TRBJ1-2|TRBV6-5
ASRGTGRDGYT
>TRBJ1-1|TRBV19
ASSRQGLTEAF
>TRBJ1-6|TRBV14
ASSPSYNSPLH
>TRBJ1-1|TRBV28
ASSRTPGQNTEAF
>TRBJ2-7|TRBV5-1
ASSPDRRTGRDYEQY
>TRBJ2-7|TRBV28
ASTAYEAGEQY
>TRBJ1-1|TRBV11-2
ASSLRRGTNTEAF
>TRBJ2-7|TRBV7-2
ASSLSLRVLTYEQY
>TRBJ1-2|TRBV2
ASNLDRGYT
>TRBJ2-3|TRBV28
ASSFQGPPSTDTQY
>TRBJ2-3|TRBV7-6
ASSLQLAGIGDTQY